These 21 T cell receptor beta chains came from one sample sequenced in a study of spatial heterogeneity in lung cancer. Time point indicated: sample taken at primary tumor resection. TCRdb re-analysed the 5' RACE reads in MiXCR, keeping a single row per CDR3 protein. The sample includes about 38,000 distinct CDR3 sequences, around 7.2% of them seen just once. Sequenced material: PBMCs, taken at surgery. The receptors originated from a male donor with early-stage non-small cell lung cancer.

This clonotype has at least ten counts. The chain recombines TRBV19 with TRBJ1-4; D uncertain. Germline assignment: CDR1 LNHDA and CDR2 SQIVND (reference sequence). V lost 7 bases to trimming and J lost 8 bases, with 17 bases between them. The CDR3 runs 14 residues. The CDR3 region is CASNSHGMGEKLFF. The DNA of the CDR3 is TGTGCCAGTAATAGCCATGGGATGGGAGAAAAACTGTTTTTT.

The sample holds many counts of this clonotype. V usage is TRBV24-1 and J usage is TRBJ1-5; TRBD1 agrees at 9 bases. Germline loops: CDR1 KGHDR, CDR2 SFDVKD. V was pared by 5 bases and J by 2 bases, with 0 bases of the junction left unmatched. The CDR3 has 14 residues. The CDR3 sequence is CATSGTGGNQPQHF. Written as DNA, the CDR3 is TGTGCCACCAGTGGGACAGGGGGCAATCAGCCCCAGCATTTT.

This clonotype appeared many times. The V gene is TRBV6-2 or TRBV6-3, the J gene TRBJ1-2, with 8 positions matching TRBD1. The J segment lost 4 bases and the V segment lost 2 bases, leaving 9 bases of the junction unmatched. Germline lookup yields CDR1 MNHEY and CDR2 SVGEGT. The CDR3 length is 16 residues. The CDR3 protein is CASSYPGQGKGYGYTF. CDR3 DNA sequence: TGTGCCAGCAGTTACCCCGGACAGGGAAAGGGCTATGGCTACACCTTC.

This clonotype was found a few times. The J gene is TRBJ1-5, the V gene TRBV5-5, with D maybe TRBD1 (6 bases). Germline V gene lookup returns CDR1 SGHKS and CDR2 YYEKEE (reference sequence). V was clipped by 4 bases and J by 4 bases, with 12 bases between them. This CDR3 region has 14 residues. In nucleotides, the CDR3 is TGTGCCAGCAGCCCGGGACACCCAAATCAGCCCCAGCATTTT. It specifies CASSPGHPNQPQHF. The complete variable domain, with remaining parts taken from reference TRBV5-5 and TRBJ1-5, reads DAGVTQSPTHLIKTRGQQVTLRCSPISGHKSVSWYQQVLGQGPQFIFQYYEKEERGRGNFPDRFSARQFPNYSSELNVNALLLGDSALYLCASSPGHPNQPQHFGDGTRLSIL.

There are a few counts of this clonotype. The CDR3 nucleotides read TGTGCCAGCTCCGAATTAGGAGGCACGCAGTATTTT. The encoded protein is CASSELGGTQYF. This chain joins TRBV6-5 and TRBJ2-3; TRBD2 is a possible D gene (5 bases). Germline CDR1 and CDR2: MNHEY and SVGAGI. V was shortened by 8 bases and J by 9 bases, with 15 bases between the two germline ends. The CDR3 totals 12 residues.

This clonotype was observed at least ten times. The chain carries TRBV6-5 and TRBJ1-3; D is possibly TRBD1 (5 bases). CDR1 is MNHEY and CDR2 is SVGAGI in the germline V gene. The V gene lost 4 bases and the J gene lost 4 bases, with 11 bases spanning the gap. The CDR3 sequence is 14 residues long. The DNA of the CDR3 is TGTGCCAGCAGTTTGGGCAGGGTCGGAAACACCATATATTTT. It translates to CASSLGRVGNTIYF.

This clonotype came up many times. The chain employs TRBV2 and TRBJ2-3, with D perhaps TRBD2 (5 bases). CDR3 length equals 12 residues. V lost 8 bases, J lost 4 bases, and 10 bases lay in between. Per the germline V gene, CDR1 is SNHLY and CDR2 is FYNNEI. The chain's CDR3 is CASGSSPDTQYF. CDR3 nucleotides: TGTGCCAGCGGGAGTAGCCCAGATACGCAGTATTTT.

This clonotype occurred many times. J is TRBJ1-2 and V is TRBV4-1; possible D gene TRBD1, 5 bases. The CDR3 sequence is 15 residues long. The V end lost 0 bases, the J end lost 1 base, and 9 bases lay between the germline ends. Germline CDR1 MGHRA, CDR2 YSYEKL. CDR3 coding DNA: TGCGCCAGCAGCCAAGAGGGGGTTTTTAACTATGGCTACACCTTC. It translates to CASSQEGVFNYGYTF.

This clonotype was counted at least ten times. The J gene is TRBJ1-2, the V gene TRBV10-3; D may be TRBD1 (5 bases). Trimming left V 4 bases short and J 8 bases short, with 14 bases between. The CDR3 has 13 residues. CDR1 is ENHRY, CDR2 SYGVKD, per germline. Here the CDR3 reads CAISVSQGDGYTF. Here the CDR3 DNA reads TGTGCCATCAGTGTTTCGCAGGGCGACGGCTACACCTTC.

The DNA of the CDR3 is TGCGCCAGCAGCTCAAGTCGCCTACAGGGGCGACCCACAGATACGCAGTATTTT. Its protein is CASSSSRLQGRPTDTQYF. The chain employs TRBV4-1 and TRBJ2-3; 7 bases agree with TRBD1. The CDR3 spans 18 residues. The V segment lost 5 bases and the J segment 2 bases; nucleotides outside the gene matches: 16. Looked up from germline, CDR1 is MGHRA and CDR2 is YSYEKL.

The rearrangement links TRBV29-1 to TRBJ1-2, with unresolved D. The CDR3 spans 10 residues. Deletions cut 4 bases from V and 10 bases from J, with 10 bases between. Germline CDR1 is SQVTM and CDR2 is ANQGSEA. In DNA form, the CDR3 reads TGCAGCGTTGGGGATAGTGACTACACCTTC. Amino acids: CSVGDSDYTF.

This clonotype was found many times. The CDR3 DNA reads TGTGCCAGCAGCTTAACATGGGGGCTCAATGAAAAACTGTTTTTT. Its translation is CASSLTWGLNEKLFF. The rearrangement links TRBV11-2 to TRBJ1-4; maybe TRBD1 (6 bases). Trimming cost V 2 bases and J 5 bases, with 12 bases left between them. The CDR3 is 15 residues long. CDR1 and CDR2 from the germline V gene are SGHAT and FQNNGV.

This clonotype was seen ten or more times. The V and J genes are TRBV5-6 and TRBJ2-3; no clear D. V was cut by 0 bases and J by 2 bases, with 4 bases left in between. From germline, CDR1 is SGHDT and CDR2 YYEEEE. The CDR3 consists of 13 residues. CDR3 residues: CASSLEPTDTQYF. The CDR3 DNA follows: TGTGCCAGCAGCTTGGAACCCACAGATACGCAGTATTTT.

In this sample, this clonotype turned up many times. The chain carries TRBV11-1 and TRBJ2-1, with 9 positions matching TRBD2. CDR1 is SGHAT, CDR2 FQDESV, per germline (reference sequence). J lost 0 bases, V lost 3 bases, and 9 bases had no gene match. The CDR3 loop spans 18 amino acids. The DNA for the CDR3 is TGTGCCAGCAGCTTTCGATTGCTAGCGGGGAGCTCCTACAATGAGCAGTTCTTC. Its translation: CASSFRLLAGSSYNEQFF. The variable domain in full, completed from reference TRBV11-1 and TRBJ2-1, reads EAEVAQSPRYKITEKSQAVAFWCDPISGHATLYWYRQILGQGPELLVQFQDESVVDDSQLPKDRFSAERLKGVDSTLKIQPAELGDSAMYLCASSFRLLAGSSYNEQFFGPGTRLTVL.

This clonotype was observed at least ten times. This chain connects TRBV12-3 or TRBV12-4 to TRBJ1-5; 8 bases fit TRBD1. CDR3 length: 14 amino acids. V shed 9 bases, J shed 6 bases, and the junction held 10 bases outside the gene matches. In DNA, the CDR3 is TGTGCCAGGATCGACAGGGGAGACCCTCAGCCCCAGCATTTT. Its translation is CARIDRGDPQPQHF.

This clonotype was observed a few times. V gene TRBV7-6 combines with J gene TRBJ2-4, with TRBD2 matching over 7 bases. This CDR3 region has 15 residues. CDR1 and CDR2 (germline): SGHVS, FNYEAQ. V lost 10 bases and J lost 3; bases outside the gene matches: 12. CDR3 sequence reads: CATPFAGDVKNIQYF. The DNA of the CDR3 is TGTGCCACCCCTTTTGCGGGAGATGTCAAAAACATTCAGTACTTC.

This clonotype was detected ten times or more. The rearrangement links TRBV10-2 to TRBJ2-3, with D tentatively TRBD1 (6 bases). The CDR3 runs 15 residues. The germline gives CDR1 WSHSY, CDR2 SAAADI. The germline V and J ends were trimmed by 7 bases and 3 bases, with 17 bases remaining between them. Here the CDR3 reads CASNPLFQGTDTQYF. DNA for the CDR3: TGCGCCAGCAATCCCCTCTTTCAGGGGACAGATACGCAGTATTTT.

This clonotype was detected ten times or more. The chain uses TRBV11-3 and TRBJ2-5; no clear D gene. Trimming left V 1 base short and J 4 bases short, with 1 base between. Germline assignment: CDR1 SGHNT and CDR2 YENEEA. The CDR3 loop spans 11 amino acids. The CDR3 region is CASSLGETQYF. CDR3 DNA sequence: TGTGCCAGCAGCTTAGGAGAGACCCAGTACTTC. The complete variable domain, with remaining parts taken from reference TRBV11-3 and TRBJ2-5, reads EAGVVQSPRYKIIEKKQPVAFWCNPISGHNTLYWYLQNLGQGPELLIRYENEEAVDDSQLPKDRFSAERLKGVDSTLKIQPAELGDSAVYLCASSLGETQYFGPGTRLLVL.

This chain joins TRBV12-5 and TRBJ2-7; 9 positions match TRBD1. Trimming removed 0 bases from V and 2 bases from J; junction bases left unmatched: 8. Germline V CDR1 and CDR2: LGHNT, FRNRAP. The CDR3 sequence is 17 residues long. In nucleotides, the CDR3 is TGTGCTAGTGGTTTGGTCACCGGACAGGGGTCAACCTACGAGCAGTACTTC. It encodes CASGLVTGQGSTYEQYF. Using reference TRBV12-5 and TRBJ2-7 for the parts outside the CDR3, the full variable domain is DARVTQTPRHKVTEMGQEVTMRCQPILGHNTVFWYRQTMMQGLELLAYFRNRAPLDDSGMPKDRFSAEMPDATLATLKIQPSEPRDSAVYFCASGLVTGQGSTYEQYFGPGTRLTVT.

This clonotype was found many times. The J gene is TRBJ2-7, the V gene TRBV23-1; no clear D. TRBV23-1 is an ORF for which the function is uncertain. Trimming removed 4 bases from V and 2 bases from J, with 6 bases in between. CDR3 length: 12 amino acids. The CDR3 DNA is TGCGCCAGCAGTCTCCTCCCCTACGAGCAGTACTTC. Residues: CASSLLPYEQYF.

The genes are TRBV4-1 and TRBJ1-3, with 8 bases fitting TRBD1. Losses at the gene ends were 1 base for V and 2 bases for J; bases not matched to a gene: 4. The length of the CDR3 is 16 residues. The germline gives CDR1 MGHRA, CDR2 YSYEKL. This CDR3 is CASSQVDRGTGNTIYF. CDR3 in DNA: TGCGCCAGCAGCCAAGTAGACAGGGGTACTGGAAACACCATATATTTT.